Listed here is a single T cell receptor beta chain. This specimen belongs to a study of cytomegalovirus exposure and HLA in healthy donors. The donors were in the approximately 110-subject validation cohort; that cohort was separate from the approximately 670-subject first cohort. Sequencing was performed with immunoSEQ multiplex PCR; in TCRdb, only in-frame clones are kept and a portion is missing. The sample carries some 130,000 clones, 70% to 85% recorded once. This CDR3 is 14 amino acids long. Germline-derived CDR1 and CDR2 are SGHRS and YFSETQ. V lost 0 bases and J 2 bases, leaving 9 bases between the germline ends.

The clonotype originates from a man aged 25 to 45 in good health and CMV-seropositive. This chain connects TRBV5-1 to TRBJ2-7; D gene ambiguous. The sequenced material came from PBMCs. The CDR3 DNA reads TGCGCCAGCAGCTTGGGGCTAGGAACCTACGAGCAGTACTTC. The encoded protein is CASSLGLGTYEQYF.